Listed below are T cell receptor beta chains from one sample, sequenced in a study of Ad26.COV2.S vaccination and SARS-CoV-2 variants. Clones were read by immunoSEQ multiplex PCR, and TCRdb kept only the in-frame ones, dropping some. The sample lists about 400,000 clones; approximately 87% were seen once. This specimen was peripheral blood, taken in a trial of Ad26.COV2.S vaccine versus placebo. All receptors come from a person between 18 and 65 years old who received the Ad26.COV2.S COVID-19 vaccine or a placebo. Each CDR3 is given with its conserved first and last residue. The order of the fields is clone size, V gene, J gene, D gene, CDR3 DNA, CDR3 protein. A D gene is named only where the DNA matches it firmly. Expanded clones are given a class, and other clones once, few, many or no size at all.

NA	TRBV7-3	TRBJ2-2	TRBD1	TGTGCCAGCAGCACCAAACAGGGGGCGCTAACCGGGGAGCTGTTTTTT	CASSTKQGALTGELFF
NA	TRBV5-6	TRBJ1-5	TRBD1	TGTGCCAGCAGTCTCCGGGACAGGGGCTATCAGCCCCAGCATTTT	CASSLRDRGYQPQHF
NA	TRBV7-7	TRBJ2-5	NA	TGTGCTAGCAGCTCAAAAACAGGAGCCTCTTTTGAGACCCAGTACTTC	CASSSKTGASFETQYF
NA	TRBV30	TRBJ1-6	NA	TGTGCCTGGAGTGTACGACTGGGGAATTCACCCCTCCACTTT	CAWSVRLGNSPLHF
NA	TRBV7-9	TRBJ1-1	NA	TGTGCCAGCAGCTTAGGGTTCGGAATTTCAGACGGCACTGAAGCTTTCTTT	CASSLGFGISDGTEAFF
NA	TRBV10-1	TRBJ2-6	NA	TGCGCCAGGACCCTTGCTGGGGCCAACGTCCTGACTTTC	CARTLAGANVLTF
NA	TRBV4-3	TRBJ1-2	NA	TGCGCCAGCAGCCAAGATCTTTGGGGTGGCTACACCTTC	CASSQDLWGGYTF
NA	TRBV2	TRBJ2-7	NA	TGTGCCAGCAGCCAAAGGGGGGGACCCGCCTACGAGCAGTACTTC	CASSQRGGPAYEQYF
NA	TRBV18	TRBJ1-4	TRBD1	TGTGCCAGCTCACCAGCGACAGGGGGGGAAAAACTGTTTTTT	CASSPATGGEKLFF
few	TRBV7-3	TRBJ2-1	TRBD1	TGTGCCAGCAGCTTAAAACCGGGACAGGGCTACAATGAGCAGTTCTTC	CASSLKPGQGYNEQFF
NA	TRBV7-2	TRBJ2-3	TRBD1	TGTGCCAGCAGCATACAGGGGGCATTGGATACGCAGTATTTT	CASSIQGALDTQYF
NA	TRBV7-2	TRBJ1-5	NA	TGTGCCAGCAGCTTAGAGGAATACAGGATCAATCAGCCCCAGCATTTT	CASSLEEYRINQPQHF
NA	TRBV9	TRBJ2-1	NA	TGTGCCAGCAGCGTCTACAACAACGGACAGCCGAGCTCCTACAATGAGCAGTTCTTC	CASSVYNNGQPSSYNEQFF
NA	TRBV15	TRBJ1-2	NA	TGTGCCACCAGCTTCTCGACCGGGAGTCGTCATGGCTACACCTTC	CATSFSTGSRHGYTF
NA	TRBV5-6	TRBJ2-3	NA	TGTGCCAGCAGCCCTCGCTGGCGCACAGATACGCAGTATTTT	CASSPRWRTDTQYF
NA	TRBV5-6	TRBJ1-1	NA	TGTGCCAGCAGCTTGTATGCAGGGTTGCCTGAAGCTTTCTTT	CASSLYAGLPEAFF
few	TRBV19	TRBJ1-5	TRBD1	TGTGCCAGTACCCCGGACAGGGGTGGGCAGCCCCAGCATTTT	CASTPDRGGQPQHF
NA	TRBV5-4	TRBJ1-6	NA	TGTGCCAGCAGCTCAAACGGACACGCCAGGGAAAGGGGAGCCCTCCACTTT	CASSSNGHARERGALHF
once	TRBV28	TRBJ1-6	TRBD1	TGTGCCAGCACGACAGGGAACTTCTTCAATTCACCCCTCCACTTT	CASTTGNFFNSPLHF
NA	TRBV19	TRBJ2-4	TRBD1	TGTGCCAGTAGTCGTACAAGGGGGCATACCAAAAACATTCAGTACTTC	CASSRTRGHTKNIQYF
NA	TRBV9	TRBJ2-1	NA	TGTGCCAGCAGCGTAGGTCCTGAATACAATGAGCAGTTCTTC	CASSVGPEYNEQFF
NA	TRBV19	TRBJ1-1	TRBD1	TGTGCCAGTAGTATGGGTGACAGGGGTAACACTGAAGCTTTCTTT	CASSMGDRGNTEAFF
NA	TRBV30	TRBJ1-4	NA	TGTGCCTGGAGTTTTCGCAGGGGTGAAAAACTGTTTTTT	CAWSFRRGEKLFF
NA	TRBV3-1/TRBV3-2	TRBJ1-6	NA	TGTGCCAGCAGCCAAGATTGGGGCTCGAGGTCACCCCTCCACTTT	CASSQDWGSRSPLHF